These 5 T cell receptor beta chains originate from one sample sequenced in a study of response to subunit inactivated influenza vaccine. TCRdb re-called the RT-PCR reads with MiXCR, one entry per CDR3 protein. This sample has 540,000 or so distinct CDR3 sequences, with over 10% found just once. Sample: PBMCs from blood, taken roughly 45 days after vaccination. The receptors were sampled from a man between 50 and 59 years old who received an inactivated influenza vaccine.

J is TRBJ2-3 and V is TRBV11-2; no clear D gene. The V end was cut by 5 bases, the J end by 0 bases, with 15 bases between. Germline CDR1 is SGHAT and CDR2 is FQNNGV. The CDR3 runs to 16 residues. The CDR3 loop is CASSPHREASTDTQYF. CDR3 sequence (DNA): TGTGCCAGCAGCCCCCATCGAGAGGCTAGCACAGATACGCAGTATTTT.

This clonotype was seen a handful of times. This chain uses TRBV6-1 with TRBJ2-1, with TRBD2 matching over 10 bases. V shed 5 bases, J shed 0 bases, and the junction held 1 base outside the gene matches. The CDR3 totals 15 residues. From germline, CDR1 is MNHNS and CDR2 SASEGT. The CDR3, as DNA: TGTGCCAGCAGTCTAGCGGGGGACTCCTACAATGAGCAGTTCTTC. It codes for CASSLAGDSYNEQFF.

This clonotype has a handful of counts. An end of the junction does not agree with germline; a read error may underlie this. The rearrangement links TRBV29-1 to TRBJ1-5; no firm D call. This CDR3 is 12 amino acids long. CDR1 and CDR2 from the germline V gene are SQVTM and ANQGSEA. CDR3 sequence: CSVEDSNQPQHF. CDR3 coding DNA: TGCAGCGTTGAAGACAGCAACCAGCCCCAGCATTTT.

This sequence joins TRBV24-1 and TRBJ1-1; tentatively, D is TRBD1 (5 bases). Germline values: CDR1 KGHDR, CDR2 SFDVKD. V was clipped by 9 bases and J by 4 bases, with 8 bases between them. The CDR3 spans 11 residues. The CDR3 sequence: CATEQGTEAFF. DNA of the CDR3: TGTGCCACCGAGCAGGGCACTGAAGCTTTCTTT.

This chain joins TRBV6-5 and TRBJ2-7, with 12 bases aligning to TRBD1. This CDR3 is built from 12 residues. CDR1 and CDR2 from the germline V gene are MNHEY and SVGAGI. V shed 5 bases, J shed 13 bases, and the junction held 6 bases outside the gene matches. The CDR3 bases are TGTGCCAGCAGTACCGGGACAGGGGGCGCCTACTTC. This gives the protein CASSTGTGGAYF.